Presented here are 32 T cell receptor beta chains from one specimen sequenced in a study of cytomegalovirus exposure and HLA in healthy donors. PCR was performed using 60 Vbeta and 13 Jbeta primers. Repertoires were generated with immunoSEQ multiplex PCR, while TCRdb's copy carries only in-frame clones and drops some. Altogether 140,000 or so clones are present, around 80% being singletons, with the ten largest covering about 1.7%. The sample was PBMCs. These receptors were obtained from a man aged 40-49 years in good health and CMV-seronegative.

This rearrangement joins TRBV30 to TRBJ2-5; 10 bases match TRBD2. This CDR3 has 14 residues. After removal of 2 bases from V and 5 bases from J, the junction contained 5 bases not matched to a gene. CDR1 GTSNPN and CDR2 SVGIG come from the germline V gene (reference sequence). The CDR3 sequence: CAWSLAGVGETQYF. The CDR3 DNA follows: TGTGCCTGGAGTCTAGCGGGAGTGGGTGAGACCCAGTACTTC.

This chain links TRBV23-1 with TRBJ1-5; possibly TRBD1 for D (5 bases). TRBV23-1 is sorted into the ORF group, with uncertain function. The CDR3 covers 14 residues. The V end was cut by 3 bases, the J end by 5 bases, with 11 bases between. The CDR3 region has the DNA TGCGCCAGCAGTCAGGGGGGGTCGGATCAGCCCCAGCATTTT. Its translation: CASSQGGSDQPQHF.

In its sample, this clone was seen a few times. The chain uses TRBV19 and TRBJ2-1, with D possibly being TRBD2 (5 bases). The V gene's germline CDR1 is LNHDA and CDR2 SQIVND (reference sequence). Trimming removed 5 bases from V and 0 bases from J, with 14 bases in between. The CDR3 extends over 16 amino acids. For the CDR3, the DNA is TGTGCCAGTAGTCCGGAAGCGGTGACCTCCTACAATGAGCAGTTCTTC. It specifies CASSPEAVTSYNEQFF.

The rearrangement joins TRBV10-1 to TRBJ2-7, with 10 positions matching TRBD2. The CDR3 runs to 15 residues. After removal of 9 bases from V and 5 bases from J, the junction contained 13 bases not matched to a gene. Germline V gives CDR1 WNHNN, CDR2 SYGVQD (reference sequence). CDR3 region: CARRDKREGHDEQYF. The CDR3 DNA sequence: TGCGCCAGAAGGGACAAGCGGGAGGGCCACGACGAGCAGTACTTC.

The rearrangement links TRBV6-5 to TRBJ1-3, with D unclear. Trimming left V 6 bases short and J 0 bases short, with 12 bases between. This CDR3 has 15 residues. CDR1 is MNHEY, CDR2 SVGAGI, per germline. The CDR3 bases are TGTGCCAGCAGGCCGTCACTCGACTCTGGAAACACCATATATTTT. It codes for CASRPSLDSGNTIYF.

This chain connects TRBV5-1 to TRBJ2-3; 12 bases are shared with TRBD2. CDR1 is SGHRS, CDR2 YFSETQ, per germline. This CDR3 contains 16 residues. Losses at the gene ends were 0 bases for V and 1 base for J; bases not matched to a gene: 0. The CDR3 region is CASSLGLAGGTDTQYF. In DNA form, the CDR3 reads TGCGCCAGCAGCTTGGGACTAGCGGGGGGCACAGATACGCAGTATTTT.

The chain combines TRBV4-2 with TRBJ1-2, with D perhaps matching TRBD1 (5 bases). Germline V gives CDR1 LGHNA, CDR2 YNFKEQ. The CDR3 has 15 amino acids. V was trimmed by 1 base and J by 3 bases, leaving 12 bases between them. The CDR3 DNA reads as TGTGCCAGCAGCCAAGGAATGACGGGGGACTATGGCTACACCTTC. Residues: CASSQGMTGDYGYTF.

This clone was recorded only once. The V gene is TRBV30, the J gene TRBJ1-5, with unresolved D. This CDR3 is built from 13 residues. V gave up 3 bases and J gave up 0 bases, with 6 bases separating them. Germline CDR1 and CDR2: GTSNPN and SVGIG (reference sequence). The CDR3, as DNA: TGTGCCTGGAGGGCAAATAGCAATCAGCCCCAGCATTTT. Translating it yields CAWRANSNQPQHF.

Only one count was recorded for this clone. The genes are TRBV9 and TRBJ2-3; D is possibly TRBD2 (7 bases). Germline V gene lookup returns CDR1 SGDLS and CDR2 YYNGEE. V gave up 4 bases and J gave up 2 bases, with 17 bases separating them. CDR3 length equals 16 residues. CDR3 loop: CASSSPGGTPTDTQYF. The CDR3 DNA is TGTGCCAGCAGCTCCCCCGGGGGGACACCCACAGATACGCAGTATTTT.

This clone was observed once. The chain recombines TRBV5-6 with TRBJ2-7; D not resolved. The length of the CDR3 is 14 residues. Germline CDR1 reads SGHDT; CDR2 reads YYEEEE. V dropped 1 base and J dropped 2 bases, with 10 bases sitting between them. The CDR3 is CASSLYEETYEQYF. The CDR3 DNA sequence: TGTGCCAGCAGCTTGTACGAGGAGACCTACGAGCAGTACTTC. Based on the CDR3 plus reference TRBV5-6 and TRBJ2-7, the full variable domain is DAGVTQSPTHLIKTRGQQVTLRCSPKSGHDTVSWYQQALGQGPQFIFQYYEEEERQRGNFPDRFSGHQFPNYSSELNVNALLLGDSALYLCASSLYEETYEQYFGPGTRLTVT.

The rearrangement joins TRBV6-5 to TRBJ1-6, with 7 nucleotides matching TRBD1. The V gene's germline CDR1 is MNHEY and CDR2 SVGAGI. V lost 6 bases, J lost 6 bases, and 5 bases stayed unmatched. CDR3 size: 14 residues. CDR3 sequence reads: CASRATGFNSPLHF. The CDR3 coding sequence is TGTGCCAGCAGGGCGACAGGGTTTAATTCACCCCTCCACTTT.

The chain employs TRBV5-4 and TRBJ1-2; 7 bases align to TRBD1. This CDR3 region has 15 residues. Germline CDR1 reads SGHNT; CDR2 reads YYREEE (reference sequence). The ends lost 0 bases at V and 6 bases at J; junction bases unmatched: 8. The CDR3 DNA sequence: TGTGCCAGCAGCTTGGCCAGGGACAGACTAAATGGCTACACCTTC. This translates into CASSLARDRLNGYTF.

The chain joins TRBV15 to TRBJ1-5; D gene ambiguous. The CDR3 runs to 17 residues. Germline V gene data show CDR1 as LNHNV and CDR2 as YYDKDF (reference sequence). Trimming removed 0 bases from V and 2 bases from J, with 14 bases in between. CDR3 sequence: CATSRDRAIGGNQPQHF. DNA for the CDR3: TGTGCCACCAGCAGAGATCGGGCTATCGGGGGCAATCAGCCCCAGCATTTT.

This clone was counted between two and nine times. This chain joins TRBV5-4 and TRBJ2-7, with TRBD1 as a possible D gene (5 bases). CDR3 size: 13 residues. Trimming cost V 4 bases and J 1 base, with 9 bases left between them. Germline CDR1 SGHNT, CDR2 YYREEE (reference sequence). In DNA, the CDR3 is TGTGCCAGCAGCGGAGACAGATCCTACGAGCAGTACTTC. Amino acids: CASSGDRSYEQYF.

The rearrangement joins TRBV6-1 to TRBJ1-2; 9 nucleotides agree with TRBD1. The germline V gene encodes CDR1 MNHNS and CDR2 SASEGT. CDR3 length equals 15 residues. The J segment lost 3 bases and the V segment lost 8 bases, leaving 10 bases of the junction unmatched. The CDR3 sequence: CASGNGDREYYGYTF. CDR3 bases: TGTGCCAGCGGAAACGGGGACAGGGAGTACTATGGCTACACCTTC.

This clone was counted once. The CDR3: CASNREGEKLFF. The CDR3 DNA sequence: TGTGCCAGCAACAGGGAAGGCGAAAAACTGTTTTTT. This sequence joins TRBV7-9 and TRBJ1-4; a weak D match, TRBD1 (6 bases). The germline CDR1 and CDR2 sequences are SEHNR and FQNEAQ (reference sequence). V was cut by 7 bases and J by 8 bases, with 11 bases left in between. This CDR3 contains 12 residues.

This clone was counted only a few times. The rearrangement links TRBV5-1 to TRBJ2-7; TRBD2 might be the D (6 bases). CDR3 length: 14 amino acids. Germline V gene lookup returns CDR1 SGHRS and CDR2 YFSETQ. Trimming shortened V by 5 bases and J by 3 bases, and 15 bases separated the two germline ends. The CDR3 DNA follows: TGCGCCAGCAGACCCGGGGACTCCGGCTACGAGCAGTACTTC. This translates into CASRPGDSGYEQYF.

This chain connects TRBV10-3 to TRBJ1-1, with D maybe TRBD1 (5 bases). The CDR3 length is 15 residues. V was pared by 0 bases and J by 4 bases, with 12 bases between. Germline values: CDR1 ENHRY, CDR2 SYGVKD. The CDR3 sequence is CAISESGRGGTEAFF. CDR3 bases: TGTGCCATCAGTGAGTCGGGTAGGGGTGGCACTGAAGCTTTCTTT.

This chain links TRBV14 with TRBJ2-2, with TRBD1 matching over 9 bases. The CDR3 consists of 22 residues. Germline CDR1 reads SGHDN; CDR2 reads FVKESK. Unmatched junction bases numbered 18, after V lost 0 bases and J lost 1 base. CDR3 in amino acids: CASSQERQGGRPAFLNTGELFF. The DNA for the CDR3 is TGTGCCAGCAGCCAAGAGAGACAGGGGGGTCGGCCCGCTTTTTTGAACACCGGGGAGCTGTTTTTT.

The rearrangement links TRBV5-5 to TRBJ2-5; TRBD2 matches 12 bases. The CDR3 length is 17 residues. CDR1 and CDR2 (germline): SGHKS, YYEKEE (reference sequence). Trimming removed 4 bases from V and 2 bases from J; junction bases left unmatched: 9. In DNA form, the CDR3 reads TGTGCCAGCAGCGCATCGGAACTAGCGGGGGGTCAAGAGACCCAGTACTTC. The encoded protein is CASSASELAGGQETQYF. Supplemented by reference TRBV5-5 and TRBJ2-5, the full variable domain reads DAGVTQSPTHLIKTRGQQVTLRCSPISGHKSVSWYQQVLGQGPQFIFQYYEKEERGRGNFPDRFSARQFPNYSSELNVNALLLGDSALYLCASSASELAGGQETQYFGPGTRLLVL.

V is TRBV9 and J is TRBJ2-3, with D perhaps matching TRBD2 (5 bases). Trimming removed 0 bases at V and 0 bases at J, with 14 bases between. This CDR3 contains 17 residues. Germline lookup yields CDR1 SGDLS and CDR2 YYNGEE. The DNA for the CDR3 is TGTGCCAGCAGCGTAGCGGCGGGTAGCAGCAGCACAGATACGCAGTATTTT. It translates to CASSVAAGSSSTDTQYF. The full variable domain, its missing parts supplied by reference TRBV9 and TRBJ2-3, is DSGVTQTPKHLITATGQRVTLRCSPRSGDLSVYWYQQSLDQGLQFLIQYYNGEERAKGNILERFSAQQFPDLHSELNLSSLELGDSALYFCASSVAAGSSSTDTQYFGPGTRLTVL.

The chain has TRBV5-1 and TRBJ1-1; D is unclear. The CDR3 has 13 amino acids. The germline V gene encodes CDR1 SGHRS and CDR2 YFSETQ. Trimming removed 4 bases from V and 0 bases from J, with 7 bases in between. This CDR3 is CASSLELNTEAFF. CDR3 nucleotide sequence: TGCGCCAGCAGCCTAGAATTGAACACTGAAGCTTTCTTT.

The rearrangement joins TRBV19 to TRBJ2-7; D gene ambiguous. The CDR3 has 15 amino acids. Between the trimmed V and J ends, which lost 1 base and 0 bases, there was a span of 10 bases. Germline CDR1 is LNHDA and CDR2 is SQIVND (reference sequence). The CDR3 sequence: CASSIADKASYEQYF. Here the CDR3 DNA reads TGTGCCAGTAGTATAGCCGACAAGGCCTCCTACGAGCAGTACTTC.

This chain links TRBV9 with TRBJ2-5, with a possible D match to TRBD2 (6 bases). The ends were cut back, 0 bases at V and 2 bases at J, with 8 bases in the middle. CDR1 and CDR2 (germline): SGDLS, YYNGEE. The CDR3 loop spans 14 amino acids. CDR3 nucleotide sequence: TGTGCCAGCAGCGTAGTGGGGGGACAAGAGACCCAGTACTTC. Encoded protein: CASSVVGGQETQYF.

CDR3 sequence reads: CASSRGTSGVDTQYF. The DNA for the CDR3 is TGTGCCAGCAGTCGCGGGACTAGCGGTGTCGATACGCAGTATTTT. The chain recombines TRBV6-5 with TRBJ2-3; 11 bases fit TRBD2. Germline values: CDR1 MNHEY, CDR2 SVGAGI. This CDR3 has 15 amino acids. V shed 5 bases, J shed 6 bases, and the junction held 7 bases outside the gene matches.

The chain couples TRBV27 to TRBJ2-3; D is possibly TRBD1 (6 bases). Germline V CDR1 and CDR2: MNHEY, SMNVEV (reference sequence). The CDR3 loop spans 14 amino acids. Between the trimmed V and J ends, which lost 3 bases and 6 bases, there was a span of 13 bases. Here the CDR3 DNA reads TGTGCCAGCAGTTTCACTAGGGGGTCGGATACGCAGTATTTT. It yields the protein CASSFTRGSDTQYF.

The chain combines TRBV6-5 with TRBJ2-7; D call uncertain. The V end was cut by 0 bases, the J end by 0 bases, with 12 bases between. The CDR3 extends over 16 amino acids. Per the germline V gene, CDR1 is MNHEY and CDR2 is SVGAGI. The DNA of the CDR3 is TGTGCCAGCAGTTACTCGCCCCCCAAGAGCTCCTACGAGCAGTACTTC. Its translation is CASSYSPPKSSYEQYF.

This clone was seen only a few times. Other DNA sequences from this sample encode an identical CDR3 as well. The DNA for the CDR3 is TGCGCCAGCAGCTTGGGACAGTCAAATTCACCCCTCCACTTT. Amino acid sequence: CASSLGQSNSPLHF. The chain carries TRBV5-1 and TRBJ1-6; TRBD1 is a possible D gene (5 bases). V lost 0 bases, J lost 7 bases, and 8 bases lay in between. The germline CDR1 and CDR2 sequences are SGHRS and YFSETQ. The CDR3 extends over 14 amino acids.

This clone was seen just once. The chain employs TRBV7-2 and TRBJ2-5, with 7 positions matching TRBD1. V lost 1 base, J lost 5 bases, and 7 bases stayed unmatched. The V gene's germline CDR1 is SGHTA and CDR2 FQGNSA. The length of the CDR3 is 15 residues. CDR3 in DNA: TGTGCCAGCAGCTTAGGGCAGGGGGTAATCGAGACCCAGTACTTC. Its protein is CASSLGQGVIETQYF.

As DNA, the CDR3 is TGCAGCGTACTACCTCAGGGGAACTATGGCTACACCTTC. Protein sequence: CSVLPQGNYGYTF. The chain is built from TRBV29-1 and TRBJ1-2; D may be TRBD1 (6 bases). V was shortened by 6 bases and J by 2 bases, with 13 bases between the two germline ends. The CDR3 spans 13 residues. The germline gives CDR1 SQVTM, CDR2 ANQGSEA.

CDR3 amino acids: CASSSGTGKANTEAFF. CDR3 coding DNA: TGTGCCAGCAGCTCCGGGACAGGGAAAGCGAACACTGAAGCTTTCTTT. The chain couples TRBV7-3 to TRBJ1-1; 9 nucleotides line up with TRBD1. This CDR3 contains 16 residues. The V segment lost 4 bases and the J segment 1 base; nucleotides outside the gene matches: 7. The germline V gene encodes CDR1 SGHTA and CDR2 FQGTGA.

The chain joins TRBV5-4 to TRBJ2-1, with TRBD2 matching 11 bases. Trimming removed 6 bases from V and 2 bases from J; junction bases left unmatched: 7. The length of the CDR3 is 16 residues. Germline V gives CDR1 SGHNT, CDR2 YYREEE (reference sequence). For the CDR3, the DNA is TGTGCCAGCACCCTAGGGACTAGCGGAACCTACAATGAGCAGTTCTTC. This encodes CASTLGTSGTYNEQFF.